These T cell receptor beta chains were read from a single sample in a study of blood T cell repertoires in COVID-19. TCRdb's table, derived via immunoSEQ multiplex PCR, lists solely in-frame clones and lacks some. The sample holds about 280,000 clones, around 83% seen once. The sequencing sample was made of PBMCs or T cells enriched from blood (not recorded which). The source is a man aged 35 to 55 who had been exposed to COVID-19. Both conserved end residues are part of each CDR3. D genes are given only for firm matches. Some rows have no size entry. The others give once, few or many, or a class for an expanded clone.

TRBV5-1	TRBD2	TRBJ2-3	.	TGCGCCAGCAGCTTTCCCCTAGCGGGAGGCACAGATACGCAGTATTTT	CASSFPLAGGTDTQYF
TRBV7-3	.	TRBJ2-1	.	TGTGCCAGCAGCCTAGGCGGCGCAACATACAATGAGCAGTTCTTC	CASSLGGATYNEQFF
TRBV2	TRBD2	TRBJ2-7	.	TGTGCCGCGAGGGGAGGGTCCTCCTACGAGCAGTACTTC	CAARGGSSYEQYF
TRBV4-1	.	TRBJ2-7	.	TGCGCCAGCAGCCAAGTTCAGGGGACCTACGAGCAGTACTTC	CASSQVQGTYEQYF
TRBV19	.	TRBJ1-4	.	TGTGCCAGTAGACAGGGTTGGGGGAATGAAAAACTGTTTTTT	CASRQGWGNEKLFF
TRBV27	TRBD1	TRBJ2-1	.	TGTGCCAGCAAGGGACAGGGCATCAATGAGCAGTTCTTC	CASKGQGINEQFF
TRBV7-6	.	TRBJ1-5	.	TGTGCCAGCAGCTTAGCCCCAGACTACAATCAGCCCCAGCATTTT	CASSLAPDYNQPQHF
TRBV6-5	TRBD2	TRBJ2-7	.	TGTGCCAGCCGGCCGGGGGGGTCATCCTACGAGCAGTACTTC	CASRPGGSSYEQYF
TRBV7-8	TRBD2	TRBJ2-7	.	TGTGCCAGCACCCGAAGCCCTAGCGGATACGAGCAGTACTTC	CASTRSPSGYEQYF
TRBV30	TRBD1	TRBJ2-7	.	TGTGCCTGGAGTGAACAAACAGGGGGCTCCTACGAGCAGTACTTC	CAWSEQTGGSYEQYF
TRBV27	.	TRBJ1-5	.	TGTGCCAGCAGTTTAAGGGGTAGCAATCAGCCCCAGCATTTT	CASSLRGSNQPQHF
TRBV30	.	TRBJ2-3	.	TGTGCCTGGACCACGACTAGTACCCCAAATACGCAGTATTTT	CAWTTTSTPNTQYF
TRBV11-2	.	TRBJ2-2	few	TGTGCCAGCAGCCCCCCTATCGGGGAGCTGTTTTTT	CASSPPIGELFF
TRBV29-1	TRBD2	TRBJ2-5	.	TGCAGCGTTGAAGCAGGGACTAGCGGGAGACTGGAGACCCAGTACTTC	CSVEAGTSGRLETQYF
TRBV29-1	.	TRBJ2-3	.	TGCAGCGTTGCCGGTGGGGCTAGCGCAAGCACAGATACGCAGTATTTT	CSVAGGASASTDTQYF
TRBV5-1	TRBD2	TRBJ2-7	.	TGCGCCAGCAGCTTGACAAAGCGGGATGGAGACTACGAGCAGTACTTC	CASSLTKRDGDYEQYF
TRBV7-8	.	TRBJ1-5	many	TGTGCCAGCAGCTTAGTCACAGGGCCGACGCCCCAGCATTTT	CASSLVTGPTPQHF
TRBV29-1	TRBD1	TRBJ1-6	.	TGCAGCGTGAAACAGACAGGGGTGGATTCACCCCTCCACTTT	CSVKQTGVDSPLHF
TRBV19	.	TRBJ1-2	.	TGTGCCAGTAGTATGTTGGCAGGGGCCTATGGCTACACCTTC	CASSMLAGAYGYTF
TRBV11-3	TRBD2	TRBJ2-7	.	TGTGCCAGCAGCTTAGGGGCTAGCGGGATAGGATACGAGCAGTACTTC	CASSLGASGIGYEQYF
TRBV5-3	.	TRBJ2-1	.	TGTGCCAGAAGCTCGAGAGTGTCCTACAATGAGCAGTTCTTC	CARSSRVSYNEQFF
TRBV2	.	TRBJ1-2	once	TGTGCCAGCAGCACTGAAAACTATGGCTACACCTTC	CASSTENYGYTF
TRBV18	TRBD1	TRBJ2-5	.	TGTGCCAGCTCAGATAAGGGACAGCTCCAAGAGACCCAGTACTTC	CASSDKGQLQETQYF
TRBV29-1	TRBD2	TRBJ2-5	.	TGCAGCGTTGAAGGACTAGCGGGAACTCGAGGGGAGACCCAGTACTTC	CSVEGLAGTRGETQYF
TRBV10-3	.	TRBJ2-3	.	TGTGCCATCAGAACCACTTCCACGGCAGATACGCAGTATTTT	CAIRTTSTADTQYF
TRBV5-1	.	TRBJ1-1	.	TGCGCCAGCAGCGGGGGCCGGGGGAACACTGAAGCTTTCTTT	CASSGGRGNTEAFF
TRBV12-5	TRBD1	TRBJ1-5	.	TGTGCTAGTGGTTTCGGGACAGGGGGTTATCAGCCCCAGCATTTT	CASGFGTGGYQPQHF
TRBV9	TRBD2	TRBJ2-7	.	TGTGCCAGCAGCCCTAGCGGGAGTTATTCCTACGAGCAGTACTTC	CASSPSGSYSYEQYF
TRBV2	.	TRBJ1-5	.	TGTGCCAGCAGTGGACAGTATAGCAATCAGCCCCAGCATTTT	CASSGQYSNQPQHF
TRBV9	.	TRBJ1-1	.	TGTGCCAGCAGCGTAGCGGTACAGGGCTTACGGAACACTGAAGCTTTCTTT	CASSVAVQGLRNTEAFF
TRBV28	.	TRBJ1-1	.	TGTGCCAGCAGTCCGATCGCCGCCCAGGGTACTGAAGCTTTCTTT	CASSPIAAQGTEAFF
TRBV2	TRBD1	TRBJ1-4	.	TGTGCCAGCTGGGGGACAGGGGATGAAAAACTGTTTTTT	CASWGTGDEKLFF
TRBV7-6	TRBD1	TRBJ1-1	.	TGTGCCAGCAGCGGGGACAGAAACACTGAAGCTTTCTTT	CASSGDRNTEAFF
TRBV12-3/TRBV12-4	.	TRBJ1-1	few	TGTGCCAGCAGTTTAGATCCCAGGGGATGGGCTTTCTTT	CASSLDPRGWAFF
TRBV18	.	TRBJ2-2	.	TGTGCCAGCTCACCACTGAGCCTAGCAGACCGGAACACCGGGGAGCTGTTTTTT	CASSPLSLADRNTGELFF
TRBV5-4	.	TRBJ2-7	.	TGTGCCAGCAGCCAGGAAGGGGAGGCCTACGAGCAGTACTTC	CASSQEGEAYEQYF
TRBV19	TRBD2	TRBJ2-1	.	TGTGCCAGTAGTTACGGCGGGAGGGGAAATGAGCAGTTCTTC	CASSYGGRGNEQFF
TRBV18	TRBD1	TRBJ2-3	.	TGTGCCAGCTCACCCGAGGGACAGGGCGGGGATACGCAGTATTTT	CASSPEGQGGDTQYF
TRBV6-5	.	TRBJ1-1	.	TGTGCCAGCAGTTACGTGTCCGGAGTCTATGGAGCTTTCTTT	CASSYVSGVYGAFF
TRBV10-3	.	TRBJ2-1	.	TGTGCCATCTCTCTGCGGAGAGACAATGAGCAGTTCTTC	CAISLRRDNEQFF
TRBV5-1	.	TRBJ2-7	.	TGCGCCAGCAGCTTGTGGACAAGTCCCTACGAGCAGTACTTC	CASSLWTSPYEQYF
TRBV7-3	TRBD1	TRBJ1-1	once	TGTGCCAGCAGCAGCCAGGGGGCGACTGAAGCTTTCTTT	CASSSQGATEAFF
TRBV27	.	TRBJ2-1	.	TGTGCCAGCAGTTCGAGTACTAGGAGTTGGGGTGAGCAGTTCTTC	CASSSSTRSWGEQFF
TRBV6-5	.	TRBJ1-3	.	TGTGCCAGCAGTTACTCCACAGGGACCTCTGGAAACACCATATATTTT	CASSYSTGTSGNTIYF
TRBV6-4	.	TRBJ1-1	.	TGTGCCAGCAGTGAGGGGGCGCACACTGAAGCTTTCTTT	CASSEGAHTEAFF